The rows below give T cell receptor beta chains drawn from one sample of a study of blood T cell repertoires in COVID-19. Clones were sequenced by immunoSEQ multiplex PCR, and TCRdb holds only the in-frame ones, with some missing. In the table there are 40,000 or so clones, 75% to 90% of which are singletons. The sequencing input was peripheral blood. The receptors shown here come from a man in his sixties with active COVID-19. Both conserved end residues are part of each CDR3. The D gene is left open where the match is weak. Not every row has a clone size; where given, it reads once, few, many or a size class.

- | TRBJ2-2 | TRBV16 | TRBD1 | CASSQSGQGTGELFF | TGTGCCAGCAGCCAATCGGGACAGGGGACCGGGGAGCTGTTTTTT
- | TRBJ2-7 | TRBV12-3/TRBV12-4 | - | CASRADSSYEQYF | TGTGCCAGCAGGGCGGACTCATCCTACGAGCAGTACTTC
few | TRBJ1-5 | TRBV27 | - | CASSTGNSNQPQHF | TGTGCCAGCAGTACGGGGAATAGCAATCAGCCCCAGCATTTT
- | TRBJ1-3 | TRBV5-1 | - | CASSLATGSSGNTIYF | TGCGCCAGCAGCTTGGCAACCGGGTCCTCTGGAAACACCATATATTTT
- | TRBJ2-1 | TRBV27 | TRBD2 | CASSPGLAGGREFF | TGTGCCAGCAGTCCGGGACTAGCGGGAGGTCGAGAGTTCTTC
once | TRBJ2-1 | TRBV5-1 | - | CASSLTRQAYVYNEQFF | TGCGCCAGCAGCTTGACTAGACAGGCTTATGTGTACAATGAGCAGTTCTTC
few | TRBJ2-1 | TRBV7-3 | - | CASSSAGKGSSYNEQFF | TGTGCCAGCAGCTCGGCAGGAAAAGGGAGCTCCTACAATGAGCAGTTCTTC
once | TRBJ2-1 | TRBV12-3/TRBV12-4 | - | CASRQGPNEQFF | TGTGCCAGCAGGCAGGGCCCTAATGAACAGTTCTTC
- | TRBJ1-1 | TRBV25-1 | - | CASSDPTVGTEAFF | TGTGCCAGCAGTGACCCGACAGTTGGCACTGAAGCTTTCTTT
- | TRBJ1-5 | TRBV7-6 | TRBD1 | CASSRGQGAPNQPQHF | TGTGCCAGCAGCCGGGGACAGGGGGCTCCCAATCAGCCCCAGCATTTT
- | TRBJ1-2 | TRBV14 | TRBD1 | CASSRETGSLPDYGYTF | TGTGCCAGCAGCCGAGAGACAGGGTCCCTCCCTGACTATGGCTACACCTTC
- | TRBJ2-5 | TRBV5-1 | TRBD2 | CARSGAGGETQYF | TGCGCCCGCAGCGGGGCCGGGGGGGAGACCCAGTACTTC
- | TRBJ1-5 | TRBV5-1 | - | CASSLSGEAQPQHF | TGCGCCAGCAGCTTGTCCGGGGAGGCTCAGCCCCAGCATTTT
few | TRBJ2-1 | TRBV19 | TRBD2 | CASGLAYEQFF | TGTGCCAGTGGACTAGCCTATGAGCAGTTCTTC
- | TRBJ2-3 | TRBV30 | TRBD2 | CARAGVSTDTQYF | TGTGCCAGAGCGGGAGTTAGCACAGATACGCAGTATTTT
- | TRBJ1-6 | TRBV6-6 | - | CASSYSEDNSPLHF | TGTGCCAGCAGTTACTCCGAGGATAATTCACCCCTCCACTTT
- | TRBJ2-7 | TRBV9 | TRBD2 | CASSDGTSGRDEQYF | TGTGCCAGCAGCGATGGGACTAGCGGGAGAGACGAGCAGTACTTC
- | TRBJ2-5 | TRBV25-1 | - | CASSKRREETQYF | TGTGCCAGCAGTAAGCGGCGGGAAGAGACCCAGTACTTC
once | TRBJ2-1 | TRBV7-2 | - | CASSAGSLLNEQFF | TGTGCCAGCAGCGCCGGGAGTCTCCTTAATGAGCAGTTCTTC
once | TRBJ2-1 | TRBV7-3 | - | CASSLTGGTSPHEQFF | TGTGCCAGCAGCTTAACGGGCGGGACCTCCCCCCATGAGCAGTTCTTC
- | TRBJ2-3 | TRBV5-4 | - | CASSLVTSTDTQYF | TGTGCCAGCAGCTTGGTTACAAGCACAGATACGCAGTATTTT
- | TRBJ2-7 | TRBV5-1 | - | CASSPQGHEQYF | TGCGCCAGCAGCCCACAGGGACATGAGCAGTACTTC
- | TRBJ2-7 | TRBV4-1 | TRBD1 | CASSLGQGGYEQYF | TGCGCCAGCAGCCTAGGACAGGGCGGCTACGAGCAGTACTTC
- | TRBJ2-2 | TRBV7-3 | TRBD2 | CASRPGGRTTGELFF | TGTGCCAGCAGACCGGGCGGGAGGACAACCGGGGAGCTGTTTTTT
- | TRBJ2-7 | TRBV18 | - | CASSRRTDTYEQYF | TGTGCCAGCTCACGCCGCACAGACACCTACGAGCAGTACTTC
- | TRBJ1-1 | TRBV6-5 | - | CASRRDQGYTEAFF | TGTGCCAGCAGGCGAGATCAGGGATACACTGAAGCTTTCTTT
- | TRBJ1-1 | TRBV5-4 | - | CASSGLGWNTEAFF | TGTGCCAGCAGCGGGCTGGGCTGGAACACTGAAGCTTTCTTT
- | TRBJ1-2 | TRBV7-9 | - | CASSLGAGYTF | TGTGCCAGCAGCTTAGGGGCTGGCTACACCTTC
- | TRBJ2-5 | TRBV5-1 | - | CASSLSVRETQYF | TGCGCCAGCAGCTTGAGCGTCCGGGAGACCCAGTACTTC
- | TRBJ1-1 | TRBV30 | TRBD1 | CAWTLMTGDTEAFF | TGTGCCTGGACACTAATGACAGGGGACACTGAAGCTTTCTTT
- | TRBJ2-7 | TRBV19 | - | CASRSSDRYEQYF | TGTGCCAGTAGATCTAGCGATCGGTACGAGCAGTACTTC
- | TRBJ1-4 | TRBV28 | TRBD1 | CASSRDRVNEKLFF | TGTGCCAGCAGCCGGGACAGGGTTAATGAAAAACTGTTTTTT
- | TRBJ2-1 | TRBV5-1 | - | CASSGTGDLNEQFF | TGCGCCAGCAGCGGAACAGGGGACTTAAATGAGCAGTTCTTC
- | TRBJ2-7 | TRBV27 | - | CASSLDGLGSSYEQYF | TGTGCCAGCAGTTTAGATGGGCTAGGGAGTTCCTACGAGCAGTACTTC
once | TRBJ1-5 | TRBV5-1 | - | CASSLFQGKDQPQHF | TGCGCCAGCAGCTTGTTCCAGGGGAAAGATCAGCCCCAGCATTTT
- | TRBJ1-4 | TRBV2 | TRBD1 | CASSGDRGGSEKLFF | TGTGCCAGCAGTGGAGACAGGGGTGGAAGTGAAAAACTGTTTTTT
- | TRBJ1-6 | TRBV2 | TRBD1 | CASRDYGTGNSPLHF | TGTGCCAGCAGGGATTACGGGACAGGAAATTCACCCCTCCACTTT